The 2 T cell receptor beta chains below were found in one sample sequenced in a study of regulatory T cells in long-lasting Graves disease. Sequencing libraries for TCR beta were prepared with iRepertoire HTBI primers and Arm-PCR of CDR3 regions. A single record per CDR3 protein comes from TCRdb applying MiXCR to the multiplex PCR reads. The sample has roughly 500,000 distinct CDR3 sequences, 20% to 25% seen once. As for time point: persistent/refractory GD, antithyroid drugs over 5 years with positive TRAb. PBMCs provided the RNA from which the TCR library was made. Sequenced here: peripheral blood mononuclear cells (PBMCs), sampled when the disease was refractory, from a patient treated with antithyroid drugs. The receptors were sampled from a female donor with Graves disease.

In regard to this clonotype: Given a much more abundant clone one base away, this may be a read error. The rearrangement uses TRBV27 and TRBJ2-5; D perhaps matches TRBD2 (6 bases). Germline V gives CDR1 MNHEY, CDR2 SMNVEV (reference sequence). Trimming stripped 6 bases from V and 1 base from J, with 15 bases between. CDR3 length: 15 residues. CDR3 bases: TGTGCCAGCAGCCCACTAGGAGGGGCCCAAGAGACCCAGTACTTC. Translating gives CASSPLGGAQETQYF.

This clonotype has a count of ten or more. V gene TRBV11-2 combines with J gene TRBJ1-1; possible D gene TRBD1, 5 bases. Deletions cut 6 bases from V and 3 bases from J, with 8 bases between. This CDR3 spans 12 amino acids. In germline, CDR1 is SGHAT, CDR2 FQNNGV. The CDR3 DNA reads TGTGCCAGCAGGATGGGGGACACTGAAGCTTTCTTT. It translates to CASRMGDTEAFF.